This T cell receptor (beta chain) emerged from a study of T cell responses to AZD1222 COVID-19 vaccine. Study-wide points: Nearly half of the spike-specific TCRs reportedly recognize variant regions that carry no mutations. Donors were largely white British and mainly female; clonal diversity was possibly underestimated. Baseline seropositives among AZD1222 recipients totaled only 5 to 7.

As to this clone: Antigen: not known.

Researchers grouped second doses given at about 4 or about 12 weeks into one pool. The protocol was immunoSEQ multiplex PCR, while the TCRdb copy is restricted to in-frame clones and leaves out a portion. The sample lists about 120,000 clones; 70% to 90% were seen once. The CDR3 spans 15 residues. V shed 1 base and J 1 base; nucleotides not matched to a gene: 3. CDR1 is SNHLY and CDR2 is FYNNEI in the germline V gene. The source material was peripheral blood, sampled 28 days after the second AZD1222 dose. This sequence was found in an adult who received the AZD1222 COVID-19 vaccine. The chain uses TRBV2 and TRBJ2-5, with 7 bases lining up with TRBD1. The CDR3 loop is CASSEGGTAQETQYF. DNA of the CDR3: TGTGCCAGCAGTGAAGGTGGGACAGCCCAAGAGACCCAGTACTTC.